One and the same sample provided the 4 T cell receptor beta chains below, sequenced in a study of Ad26.COV2.S vaccination and SARS-CoV-2 variants. Sequencing used immunoSEQ multiplex PCR; TCRdb keeps in-frame clones, though not all of them. The sample consists of over 300,000 clones, roughly four fifths of them appearing once. This sample's treatment: approximately 18 received Ad26.COV2.S at low or high dose, single or two shots; roughly five received placebo; per-sample allocation not given. Each sample was drawn 63 days after the first injection (of vaccine or placebo). Material: peripheral blood, obtained in a trial of Ad26.COV2.S vaccine versus placebo. These receptors came from a person between 18 and 65 years old who received the Ad26.COV2.S COVID-19 vaccine or a placebo.

This chain uses TRBV7-9 with TRBJ1-1; possible D gene TRBD1, 5 bases. The V end was cut by 5 bases, the J end by 11 bases, with 15 bases between. CDR1 and CDR2 from the germline V gene are SEHNR and FQNEAQ (reference sequence). The CDR3 is 12 residues long. CDR3: CASSPEWGSAFF. For the CDR3, the DNA is TGTGCCAGCAGCCCCGAATGGGGGTCTGCTTTCTTT.

This clone was counted a few times. The rearrangement links TRBV4-2 to TRBJ2-3; D remains ambiguous. The CDR3 consists of 14 residues. V was pared by 0 bases and J by 4 bases, with 8 bases between. Germline lookup yields CDR1 LGHNA and CDR2 YNFKEQ. CDR3 bases: TGTGCCAGCAGCCAAGAAGGGTGGTCAGATACGCAGTATTTT. It is translated as CASSQEGWSDTQYF.

This chain uses TRBV6-5 with TRBJ1-5, with D tentatively TRBD1 (6 bases). This CDR3 comprises 13 residues. Germline CDR1 is MNHEY and CDR2 is SVGAGI. V was cut by 6 bases and J by 7 bases, with 13 bases left in between. The CDR3 coding sequence is TGTGCCAGCAGGTGGGGGCTGGGACAGCCCCAGCATTTT. Translation: CASRWGLGQPQHF.

The J gene is TRBJ2-5, the V gene TRBV19; 7 bases are a match to TRBD2. The trim removed 6 bases at V and 4 bases at J, leaving 8 bases unmatched. CDR1 is LNHDA, CDR2 SQIVND, per germline (reference sequence). The CDR3 contains 14 residues. The CDR3 loop is CASRESGKGETQYF. For the CDR3, the DNA is TGTGCCAGTAGGGAGAGCGGGAAAGGAGAGACCCAGTACTTC.